A selection of T cell receptor beta chains follows, all from one sample in a study of blood T cell repertoires in COVID-19. Assay: immunoSEQ multiplex PCR; the TCRdb copy retains only in-frame clones and omits some. The repertoire holds 200,000 to 300,000 clones, with about 91% as singletons. The specimen was peripheral blood. These receptor sequences come from a woman aged 25-40 years with COVID-19, enrolled during active disease. Each CDR3 is given without its conserved first and last residue. Expanded clones get a size class; other rows say once, few or many, or leave the size out.

J gene	V gene	clone size	CDR3 protein
TRBJ2-3	TRBV6-5	NA	ATSIAGGTDTQY
TRBJ1-3	TRBV6-5	NA	ATRSGNTIY
TRBJ1-5	TRBV5-8	NA	ASSFGGRVRDQPQH
TRBJ2-3	TRBV6-2/TRBV6-3	NA	ASSLWGTGGTDTQY
TRBJ2-1	TRBV5-6	NA	ASSFRWGDSYNEQF
TRBJ1-4	TRBV5-4	NA	ASSGQGAPNEKLF
TRBJ1-2	TRBV6-2/TRBV6-3	NA	ASSYQTRQEAHYGYT
TRBJ2-3	TRBV29-1	NA	GVSRLVVADTQY
TRBJ2-2	TRBV6-5	NA	ASSYGLAGGTGELF
TRBJ1-2	TRBV5-1	NA	ASSLSGLANYGYT
TRBJ2-3	TRBV5-6	once	ASSLGTSGSGDTQY
TRBJ1-3	TRBV28	NA	ASRGTGIGNTIY
TRBJ1-1	TRBV7-9	NA	ASSSPVAMNTEAF
TRBJ2-1	TRBV3-1/TRBV3-2	once	ASSQDLRDYGNEQF
TRBJ2-1	TRBV28	NA	ASSIYRGSSYNEQF
TRBJ2-2	TRBV3-1/TRBV3-2	NA	ASSRSQANTGELF
TRBJ2-2	TRBV12-3/TRBV12-4	NA	ASSLSGAGELF
TRBJ1-3	TRBV28	few	ATRDRSNTIY